This T cell receptor beta chain appears in the sequencing data of a study of cytomegalovirus exposure and HLA in healthy donors. Method: immunoSEQ multiplex PCR; TCRdb's copy keeps in-frame clones and lacks some. The profile shows roughly 48,000 clones, around 94% of them singletons. The CDR3 extends over 16 amino acids. The germline CDR1 and CDR2 sequences are GTSNPN and SVGIG (reference sequence). J lost 1 base, V lost 5 bases, and 13 bases had no gene match. Sequencing was done on a sample of PBMCs. The sequence derives from a woman between 18 and 30 years old in good health and CMV-seropositive. V usage is TRBV30 and J usage is TRBJ2-5, with 7 bases matching TRBD2. CDR3 nucleotide sequence: TGTGCCTGGGGGGGGGAAGGCCCCAACCCCCAAGAGACCCAGTACTTC. This translates into CAWGGEGPNPQETQYF.